This is a list of T cell receptor beta chains from one sample in a study of technical replicates of blood from several donors. Assay used: immunoSEQ multiplex PCR; TCRdb lists only in-frame clones, some missing. The data contain tens of thousands of clones, around 92% of them seen just once; the ten biggest clones take up roughly 0.28%. The sequencing input was T cells isolated from PBMCs. These receptors originate from a human donor in good health. CDR3s include the opening cysteine and the closing phenylalanine or tryptophan. A D gene is named only where the DNA matches it firmly. The size of a clone is reported for some rows only, either as once, few or many, or as a class for expanded clones.

TRBJ2-7 TRBV4-1 NA NA CASSQAQYYEQYF TGCGCCAGCAGCCAAGCACAGTACTACGAGCAGTACTTC
TRBJ2-1 TRBV27 TRBD1 NA CASSWTGYEQFF TGTGCCAGCAGTTGGACAGGGTACGAGCAGTTCTTC
TRBJ2-7 TRBV5-1 NA NA CASSLAVGAEQYF TGCGCCAGCAGCTTGGCCGTAGGGGCCGAGCAGTACTTC
TRBJ1-5 TRBV28 TRBD1 NA CASSRDREGNQPQHF TGTGCCAGCAGTCGGGACAGGGAGGGCAATCAGCCCCAGCATTTT
TRBJ2-2 TRBV7-6 NA NA CASSLWAGNTGELFF TGTGCCAGCAGCTTATGGGCAGGGAACACCGGGGAGCTGTTTTTT
TRBJ2-1 TRBV6-4 TRBD2 NA CASSDSWSSGGSRNEQFF TGTGCCAGCAGTGACAGTTGGTCTAGCGGGGGATCCCGCAATGAGCAGTTCTTC
TRBJ2-3 TRBV20-1 NA NA CSAHQGDTQYF TGCAGTGCACATCAGGGGGATACGCAGTATTTT
TRBJ1-2 TRBV29-1 NA NA CSVVGTSRGDYGYTF TGCAGCGTTGTGGGTACAAGCCGGGGGGACTATGGCTACACCTTC
TRBJ1-2 TRBV2 NA NA CASSESGHNYGYTF TGTGCCAGCAGTGAATCGGGACACAACTATGGCTACACCTTC
TRBJ1-5 TRBV7-6 NA NA CASSLVLGADQPQHF TGTGCCAGCAGCTTAGTTTTAGGGGCGGATCAGCCCCAGCATTTT
TRBJ1-2 TRBV2 TRBD1 NA CASSGYGQGAPYGYTF TGTGCCAGCAGTGGGTACGGACAGGGGGCCCCCTATGGCTACACCTTC
TRBJ1-1 TRBV6-5 NA NA CASSPGHTAFF TGTGCCAGCAGCCCGGGACACACGGCTTTCTTT
TRBJ1-1 TRBV7-3 TRBD1 NA CASSRQGNTEAFF TGTGCCAGCAGCCGACAGGGGAACACTGAAGCTTTCTTT
TRBJ2-5 TRBV19 NA NA CASSNGQGETQYF TGTGCCAGTAGTAATGGGCAGGGGGAGACCCAGTACTTC
TRBJ2-7 TRBV9 TRBD1 NA CASSEGQGTYEQYF TGTGCCAGCAGCGAGGGACAGGGGACCTACGAGCAGTACTTC
TRBJ2-5 TRBV6-4 NA once CASSDSDTGTQYF TGTGCCAGCAGTGACTCGGACACAGGGACCCAGTACTTC
TRBJ1-1 TRBV4-1 NA NA CASSQEGDLEGYTEAFF TGCGCCAGCAGCCAAGAAGGGGATTTGGAGGGGTACACTGAAGCTTTCTTT
TRBJ2-1 TRBV6-4 TRBD2 NA CASSDGRAGGSDEQFF TGTGCCAGCAGTGACGGCCGAGCGGGAGGATCTGATGAGCAGTTCTTC
TRBJ2-2 TRBV21-1 NA NA CASSKETSGRLDTGELFF TGTGCCAGCAGCAAAGAGACTAGCGGGAGGCTGGATACCGGGGAGCTGTTTTTT
TRBJ2-7 TRBV6-5 NA once CASTPAGQSYEQYF TGTGCCAGCACCCCGGCGGGACAGAGTTACGAGCAGTACTTC
TRBJ1-3 TRBV4-1 NA NA CASSQDGSGAGNTIYF TGCGCCAGCAGCCAAGATGGTTCAGGGGCTGGAAACACCATATATTTT
TRBJ1-2 TRBV6-1 NA NA CASSELGMSSANYGYTF TGTGCCAGCAGTGAATTGGGCATGTCCTCAGCTAACTATGGCTACACCTTC
TRBJ2-3 TRBV4-1 NA NA CASSQDRTVSTDTQYF TGCGCCAGCAGCCAAGATCGGACAGTTAGCACAGATACGCAGTATTTT
TRBJ2-1 TRBV7-9 NA NA CASSLDRASHEQFF TGTGCCAGCAGCTTAGACAGGGCGAGTCATGAGCAGTTCTTC
TRBJ2-7 TRBV28 NA NA CASSLLDYEQYF TGTGCCAGCAGTTTGCTAGACTACGAGCAGTACTTC
TRBJ1-1 TRBV2 NA NA CASSSRGSHTEAFF TGTGCCAGCAGCTCTCGAGGGAGTCACACTGAAGCTTTCTTT
TRBJ2-3 TRBV27 TRBD2 NA CASSPGLAGLNTQYF TGTGCCAGCAGCCCCGGACTAGCGGGATTAAATACGCAGTATTTT
TRBJ2-3 TRBV27 TRBD2 NA CASSAIAGVLTDTQYF TGTGCCAGCAGTGCGATAGCGGGAGTGCTCACAGATACGCAGTATTTT
TRBJ1-1 TRBV7-3 NA NA CASSPWTRNTEAFF TGTGCCAGCAGTCCCTGGACAAGAAACACTGAAGCTTTCTTT
TRBJ2-7 TRBV29-1 NA NA CSVDSGSYEQYF TGCAGCGTTGACAGTGGCTCCTACGAGCAGTACTTC
TRBJ1-5 TRBV2 NA NA CASIQGHNQPQHF TGTGCCAGCATACAGGGACACAATCAGCCCCAGCATTTT
TRBJ2-1 TRBV28 NA NA CASTRVNEQFF TGTGCCAGCACGAGGGTTAATGAGCAGTTCTTC
TRBJ2-2 TRBV19 TRBD2 NA CASSIELAGGPRTGELFF TGTGCCAGTAGTATAGAACTAGCGGGGGGGCCGCGGACCGGGGAGCTGTTTTTT
TRBJ2-7 TRBV5-4 NA NA CASSLRGDYEQYF TGTGCCAGCAGCTTGAGGGGTGACTACGAGCAGTACTTC
TRBJ1-5 TRBV5-5 NA NA CASSFSRDQPQHF TGTGCCAGCAGCTTTTCCCGGGATCAGCCCCAGCATTTT
TRBJ2-3 TRBV11-2 NA NA CASSPQGRGAVDTQYF TGTGCCAGCAGCCCGCAAGGACGGGGTGCGGTGGATACGCAGTATTTT
TRBJ1-1 TRBV2 NA NA CASTGVAEAFF TGTGCCAGCACGGGTGTGGCTGAAGCTTTCTTT
TRBJ2-7 TRBV11-3 NA NA CASSPNAGLRSYEQYF TGTGCCAGCAGCCCAAACGCAGGGCTTAGGTCCTACGAGCAGTACTTC
TRBJ1-5 TRBV5-5 NA NA CASSLGYRGNQPQHF TGTGCCAGCAGCTTGGGGTATCGGGGCAATCAGCCCCAGCATTTT
TRBJ2-7 TRBV7-8 TRBD2 NA CASSFGGGSSYEQYF TGTGCCAGCAGCTTTGGGGGAGGGAGCTCCTACGAGCAGTACTTC
TRBJ2-7 TRBV7-9 NA NA CASRDRQGLYEQYF TGTGCCAGCAGGGACCGGCAGGGCCTCTACGAGCAGTACTTC
TRBJ2-5 TRBV5-1 NA NA CASSLTMKETQYF TGCGCCAGCAGCTTAACTATGAAAGAGACCCAGTACTTC
TRBJ2-7 TRBV27 NA NA CASSPGFYDEQYF TGTGCCAGCAGCCCCGGGTTCTACGACGAGCAGTACTTC
TRBJ1-2 TRBV30 NA NA CAWSGGPADGYTF TGTGCCTGGTCGGGGGGACCGGCGGATGGCTACACCTTC
TRBJ1-1 TRBV15 TRBD1 once CATRATSGGQGGRAFF TGTGCCACCAGAGCCACCTCAGGGGGTCAAGGTGGTAGGGCTTTCTTT
TRBJ2-3 TRBV9 TRBD2 NA CASSVTSGGADTQYF TGTGCCAGCAGCGTGACTAGCGGGGGGGCTGATACGCAGTATTTT
TRBJ2-7 TRBV6-1 NA NA CASKRASGYEQYF TGTGCCAGCAAAAGGGCCTCGGGGTACGAGCAGTACTTC
TRBJ1-2 TRBV7-9 TRBD1 NA CASSLQGAEGYTF TGTGCCAGCAGCTTACAGGGGGCGGAGGGCTACACCTTC
TRBJ2-1 TRBV6-4 TRBD2 once CAARPGLHYNEQFF TGTGCCGCACGACCGGGACTACACTACAATGAGCAGTTCTTC
TRBJ2-1 TRBV9 TRBD2 NA CASSVVVGLAGVNEQFF TGTGCCAGCAGCGTAGTAGTAGGGCTAGCGGGGGTCAATGAGCAGTTCTTC
TRBJ2-7 TRBV18 NA NA CASSPSRAYEQYF TGTGCCAGCTCACCTTCCAGGGCATACGAGCAGTACTTC
TRBJ2-1 TRBV5-1 NA NA CASSLGGNEQFF TGCGCCAGCAGCTTGGGCGGCAATGAGCAGTTCTTC
TRBJ2-2 TRBV2 TRBD2 NA CASSDSGRVTGELFF TGTGCCAGCAGTGATAGCGGGAGGGTTACCGGGGAGCTGTTTTTT
TRBJ2-7 TRBV7-9 NA once CASSWKGVGLDEQYF TGTGCCAGCAGCTGGAAAGGGGTGGGGTTGGATGAGCAGTACTTC
TRBJ2-1 TRBV14 NA once CASSQENTRGLYNEQFF TGTGCCAGCAGCCAAGAGAATACTAGAGGGCTTTACAATGAGCAGTTCTTC